The source of this T cell receptor beta chain is a study of T cell changes during pregnancy in multiple sclerosis. CDR3 length: 17 residues. V lost 0 bases to trimming and J lost 3 bases; unmatched junction nucleotides: 8. Germline V gene sequence: CDR1 KGHSH, CDR2 LQKENI. Measured with immunoSEQ multiplex PCR; TCRdb has only the in-frame clones, and not every one. Of under 100,000 clones listed, over 90% are singletons. This clone was observed a single time. The source is a female donor with multiple sclerosis, enrolled in a pregnancy study. The sequenced sample was peripheral blood, obtained in the second trimester of pregnancy. This chain connects TRBV18 to TRBJ2-7; 10 bases agree with TRBD2. The DNA for the CDR3 is TGTGCCAGCTCACCACCCATAACTAGCGGGATTCTCTACGAGCAGTACTTC. Protein sequence: CASSPPITSGILYEQYF.